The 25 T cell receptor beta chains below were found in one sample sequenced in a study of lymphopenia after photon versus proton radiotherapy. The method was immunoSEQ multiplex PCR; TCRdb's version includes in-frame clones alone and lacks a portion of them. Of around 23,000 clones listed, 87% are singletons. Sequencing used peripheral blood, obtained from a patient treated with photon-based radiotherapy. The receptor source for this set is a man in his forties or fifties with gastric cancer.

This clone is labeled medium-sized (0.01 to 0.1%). The CDR3 region is CASSFLYRGNYGYTF. The CDR3 region has the DNA TGTGCCAGCAGCTTCCTTTACAGGGGAAACTATGGCTACACCTTC. This chain connects TRBV9 to TRBJ1-2, with 7 bases that match TRBD1. The CDR3 totals 15 residues. The germline gives CDR1 SGDLS, CDR2 YYNGEE. The junction had 8 bases not matched to a gene; V was cut back by 4 bases and J by 2 bases.

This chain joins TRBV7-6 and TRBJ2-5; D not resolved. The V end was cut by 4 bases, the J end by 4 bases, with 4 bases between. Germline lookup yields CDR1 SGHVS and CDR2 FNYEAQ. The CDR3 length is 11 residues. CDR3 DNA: TGTGCCAGCAGCTCGGGAGAGACCCAGTACTTC. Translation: CASSSGETQYF.

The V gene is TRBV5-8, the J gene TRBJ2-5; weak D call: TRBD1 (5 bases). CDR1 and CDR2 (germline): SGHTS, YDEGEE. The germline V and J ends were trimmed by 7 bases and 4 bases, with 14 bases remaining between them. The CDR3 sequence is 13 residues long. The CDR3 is CASGRIRGETQYF. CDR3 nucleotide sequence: TGTGCCAGCGGAAGGATAAGGGGAGAGACCCAGTACTTC.

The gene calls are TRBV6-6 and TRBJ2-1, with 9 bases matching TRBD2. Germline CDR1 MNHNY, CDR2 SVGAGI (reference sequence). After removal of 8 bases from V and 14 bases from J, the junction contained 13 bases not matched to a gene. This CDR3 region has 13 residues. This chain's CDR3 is CASVVLSGGWKFF. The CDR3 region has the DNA TGTGCCAGCGTAGTCTTGAGCGGGGGGTGGAAGTTCTTC.

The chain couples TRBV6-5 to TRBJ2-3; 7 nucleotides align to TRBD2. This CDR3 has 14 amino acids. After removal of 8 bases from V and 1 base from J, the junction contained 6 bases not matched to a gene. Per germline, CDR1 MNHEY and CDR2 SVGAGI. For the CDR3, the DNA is TGTGCCAGCCGGCGGGGAGGGGGCACAGATACGCAGTATTTT. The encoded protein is CASRRGGGTDTQYF.

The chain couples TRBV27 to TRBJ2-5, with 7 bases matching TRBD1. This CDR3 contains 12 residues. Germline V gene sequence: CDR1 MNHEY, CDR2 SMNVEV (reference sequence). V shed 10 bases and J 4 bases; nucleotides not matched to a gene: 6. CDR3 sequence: CATWDSGETQYF. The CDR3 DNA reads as TGTGCCACCTGGGACAGCGGAGAGACCCAGTACTTC.

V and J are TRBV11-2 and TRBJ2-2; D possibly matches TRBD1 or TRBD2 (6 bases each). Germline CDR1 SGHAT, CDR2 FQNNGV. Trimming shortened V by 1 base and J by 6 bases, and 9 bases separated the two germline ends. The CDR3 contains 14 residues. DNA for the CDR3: TGTGCCAGCAGCTTAGTTGGGGGGCCCGGGGAGCTGTTTTTT. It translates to CASSLVGGPGELFF.

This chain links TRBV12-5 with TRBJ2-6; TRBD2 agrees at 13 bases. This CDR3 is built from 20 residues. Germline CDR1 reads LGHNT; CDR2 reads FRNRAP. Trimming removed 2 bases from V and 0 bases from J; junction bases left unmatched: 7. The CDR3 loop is CASGLPGLAGVLSGANVLTF. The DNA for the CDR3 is TGTGCTAGTGGTTTGCCAGGACTAGCGGGGGTCCTCTCTGGGGCCAACGTCCTGACTTTC.

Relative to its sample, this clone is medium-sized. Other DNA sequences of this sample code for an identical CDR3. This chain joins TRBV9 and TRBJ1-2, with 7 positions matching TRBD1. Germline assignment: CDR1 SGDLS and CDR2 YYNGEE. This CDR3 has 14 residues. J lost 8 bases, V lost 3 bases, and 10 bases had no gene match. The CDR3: CASSGQGELGGYTF. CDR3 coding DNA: TGTGCCAGCAGCGGACAGGGAGAGCTCGGGGGCTACACCTTC.

The CDR3 loop reads CASGLVRVGGKSEQFF. The CDR3 DNA follows: TGTGCTAGTGGTTTGGTACGTGTCGGGGGGAAGAGTGAGCAGTTCTTC. This chain joins TRBV12-5 and TRBJ2-1, with 7 bases lining up with TRBD2. The length of the CDR3 is 16 residues. In germline, CDR1 is LGHNT, CDR2 FRNRAP. Germline trimming cut 0 bases from V and 9 bases from J; bases unmatched to any gene: 11.

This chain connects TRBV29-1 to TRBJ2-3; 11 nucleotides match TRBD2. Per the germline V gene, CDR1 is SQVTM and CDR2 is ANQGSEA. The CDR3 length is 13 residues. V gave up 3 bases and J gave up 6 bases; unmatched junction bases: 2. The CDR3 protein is CSVETSGADTQYF. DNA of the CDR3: TGCAGCGTTGAGACTAGCGGGGCGGATACGCAGTATTTT.

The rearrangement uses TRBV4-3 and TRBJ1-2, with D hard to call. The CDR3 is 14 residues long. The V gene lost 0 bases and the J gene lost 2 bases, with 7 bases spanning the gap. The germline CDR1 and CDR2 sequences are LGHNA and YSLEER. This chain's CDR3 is CASSQENTNYGYTF. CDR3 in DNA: TGCGCCAGCAGCCAAGAGAACACCAACTATGGCTACACCTTC.

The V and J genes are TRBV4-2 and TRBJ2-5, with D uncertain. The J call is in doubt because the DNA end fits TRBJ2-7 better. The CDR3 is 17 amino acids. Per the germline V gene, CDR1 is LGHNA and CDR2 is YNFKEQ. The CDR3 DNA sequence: TGTGCCAGCAGCCAAGATCTTGGACCCCACTCGGACTACGAGCAGTACTTC. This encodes CASSQDLGPHSDYEQYF.

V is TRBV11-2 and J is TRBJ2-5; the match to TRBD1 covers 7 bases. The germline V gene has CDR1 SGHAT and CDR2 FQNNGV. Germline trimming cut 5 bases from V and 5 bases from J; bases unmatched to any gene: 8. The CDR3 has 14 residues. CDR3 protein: CASSQNRGTETQYF. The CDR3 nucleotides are TGTGCCAGCAGCCAAAACAGGGGTACGGAGACCCAGTACTTC.

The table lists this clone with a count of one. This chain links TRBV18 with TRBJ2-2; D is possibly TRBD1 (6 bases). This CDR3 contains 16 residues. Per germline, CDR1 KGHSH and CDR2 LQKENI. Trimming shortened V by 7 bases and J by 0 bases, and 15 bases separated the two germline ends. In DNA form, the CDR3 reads TGTGCCAGCTACCCGAGGACAGAGACGAACACCGGGGAGCTGTTTTTT. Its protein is CASYPRTETNTGELFF.

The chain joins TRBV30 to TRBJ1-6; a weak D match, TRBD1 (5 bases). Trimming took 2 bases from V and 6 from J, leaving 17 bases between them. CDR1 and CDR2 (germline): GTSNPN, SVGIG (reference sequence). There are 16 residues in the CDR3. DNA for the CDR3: TGTGCCTGGAGTAGCCGACCCGGGACTGCTAATTCACCCCTCCACTTT. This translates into CAWSSRPGTANSPLHF.

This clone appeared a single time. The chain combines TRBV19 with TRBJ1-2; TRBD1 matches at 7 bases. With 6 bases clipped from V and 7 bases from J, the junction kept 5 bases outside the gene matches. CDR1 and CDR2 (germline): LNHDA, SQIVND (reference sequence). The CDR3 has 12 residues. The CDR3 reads CASSSRGSGYTF. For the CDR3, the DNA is TGTGCCAGTAGCTCCAGGGGGTCTGGCTACACCTTC.

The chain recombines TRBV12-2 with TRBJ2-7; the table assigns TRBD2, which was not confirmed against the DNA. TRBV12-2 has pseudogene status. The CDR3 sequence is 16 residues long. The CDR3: CASRLARAGGPYEQYV. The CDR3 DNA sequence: TGTGCAAGTCGCTTAGCGCGGGCGGGGGGCCCATACGAGCAGTACGTC.

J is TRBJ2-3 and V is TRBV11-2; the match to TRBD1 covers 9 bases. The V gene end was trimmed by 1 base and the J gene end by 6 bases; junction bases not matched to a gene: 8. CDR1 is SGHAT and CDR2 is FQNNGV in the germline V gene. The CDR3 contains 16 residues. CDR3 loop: CASSLAQGAGTDTQYF. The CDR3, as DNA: TGTGCCAGCAGCTTAGCACAGGGGGCGGGTACGGATACGCAGTATTTT.

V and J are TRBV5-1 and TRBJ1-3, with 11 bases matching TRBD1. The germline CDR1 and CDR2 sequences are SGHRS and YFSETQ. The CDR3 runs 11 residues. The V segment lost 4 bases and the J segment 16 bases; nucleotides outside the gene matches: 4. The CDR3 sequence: CASSGQGAVYF. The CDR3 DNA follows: TGCGCCAGCAGCGGACAGGGGGCTGTTTATTTT. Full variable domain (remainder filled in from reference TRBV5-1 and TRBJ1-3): KAGVTQTPRYLIKTRGQQVTLSCSPISGHRSVSWYQQTPGQGLQFLFEYFSETQRNKGNFPGRFSGRQFSNSRSEMNVSTLELGDSALYLCASSGQGAVYFGEGSWLTVV.

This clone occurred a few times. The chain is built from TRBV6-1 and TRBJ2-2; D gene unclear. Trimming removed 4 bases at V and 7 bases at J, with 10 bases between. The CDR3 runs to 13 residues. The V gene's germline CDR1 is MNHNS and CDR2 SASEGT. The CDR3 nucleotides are TGTGCCAGCAGTGTTGAGAGCCACGGGGAGCTGTTTTTT. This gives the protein CASSVESHGELFF.

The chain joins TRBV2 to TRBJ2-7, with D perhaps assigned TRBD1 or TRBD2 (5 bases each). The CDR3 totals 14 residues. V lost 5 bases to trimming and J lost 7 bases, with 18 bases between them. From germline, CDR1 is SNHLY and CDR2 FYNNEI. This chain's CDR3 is CASSSSGRTPEQYF. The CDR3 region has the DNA TGTGCCAGCAGTTCCTCGGGACGGACCCCGGAGCAGTACTTC. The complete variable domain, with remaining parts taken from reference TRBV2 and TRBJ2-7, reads EPEVTQTPSHQVTQMGQEVILRCVPISNHLYFYWYRQILGQKVEFLVSFYNNEISEKSEIFDDQFSVERPDGSNFTLKIRSTKLEDSAMYFCASSSSGRTPEQYFGPGTRLTVT.

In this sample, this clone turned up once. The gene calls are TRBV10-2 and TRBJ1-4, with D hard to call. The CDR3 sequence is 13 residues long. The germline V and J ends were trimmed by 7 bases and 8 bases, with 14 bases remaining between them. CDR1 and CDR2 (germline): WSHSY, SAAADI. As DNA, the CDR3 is TGCGCCAGCAAAGAAGGGCAGTTGGAAAAACTGTTTTTT. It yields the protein CASKEGQLEKLFF.

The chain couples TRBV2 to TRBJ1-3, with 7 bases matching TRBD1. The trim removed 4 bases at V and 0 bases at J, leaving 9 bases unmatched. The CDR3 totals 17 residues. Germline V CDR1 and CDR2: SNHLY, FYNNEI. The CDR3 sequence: CASSVSAGGFSGNTIYF. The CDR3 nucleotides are TGTGCCAGCAGTGTCAGCGCAGGGGGGTTCTCTGGAAACACCATATATTTT.

The CDR3: CASSHYQSRGRNTEAFF. CDR3 coding DNA: TGCGCCAGCAGTCATTATCAAAGTCGGGGGAGGAACACTGAAGCTTTCTTT. V is TRBV23-1 and J is TRBJ1-1; D may be TRBD1 (5 bases). TRBV23-1 is an ORF, and what it does is uncertain. This CDR3 region has 17 residues. Trimming removed 3 bases at V and 1 base at J, with 18 bases between.